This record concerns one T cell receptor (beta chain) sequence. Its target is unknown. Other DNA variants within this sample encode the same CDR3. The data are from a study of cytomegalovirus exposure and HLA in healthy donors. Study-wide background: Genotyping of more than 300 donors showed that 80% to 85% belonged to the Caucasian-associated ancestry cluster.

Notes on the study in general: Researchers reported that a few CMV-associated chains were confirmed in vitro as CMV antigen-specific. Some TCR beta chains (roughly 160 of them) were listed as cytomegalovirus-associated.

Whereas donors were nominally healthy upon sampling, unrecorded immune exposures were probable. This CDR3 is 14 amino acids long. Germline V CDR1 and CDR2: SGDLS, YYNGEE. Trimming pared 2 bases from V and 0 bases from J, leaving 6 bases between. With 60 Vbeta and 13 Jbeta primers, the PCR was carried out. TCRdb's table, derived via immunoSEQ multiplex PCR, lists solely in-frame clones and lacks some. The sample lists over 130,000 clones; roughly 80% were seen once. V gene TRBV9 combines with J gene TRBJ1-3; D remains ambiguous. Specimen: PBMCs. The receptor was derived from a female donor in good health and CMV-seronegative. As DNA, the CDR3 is TGTGCCAGCAGCGTGGGGAGCTCTGGAAACACCATATATTTT. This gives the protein CASSVGSSGNTIYF.